This paragraph covers one T cell receptor (beta chain) sequence. Its antigen is still unknown. Per-base qualities were not stored, and no clone one base away is much larger. The CDR3 contains 15 residues, cysteine and phenylalanine counted. Only the CDR3 DNA is retained, 45 bases long and in frame from the first base. CDR1 and CDR2 (MRHNA, SNTAGT) derive from the germline V gene. Trimming takes 6 bases from V and 5 bases from J, and the germline ends sit 19 bases apart. This specimen comes from a study of radiation and T cells in renal cell carcinoma (dated by TCRdb to the early 2020s). In terms of the full investigation: In total, 50 or so samples underwent TCR beta sequencing: some 25 tumors plus 27 peripheral blood samples. Across all 50 or so samples, approximately 4,000,000 unique CDR3 nucleotide sequences, encoding roughly 2,600,000 unique CDR3 amino acid sequences, were identified.

The time point label here, explained by the study, means: tumor resected at nephrectomy. Taken with the paper, the label for treatment or condition translates to: 15 Gy SBRT to primary tumor, nephrectomy 4 weeks later. The samples were obtained from a clinical trial, where primary renal cell carcinomas were treated with 15 Gy stereotactic body radiation therapy and then removed by nephrectomy 4 weeks afterward. All patients had renal cell carcinoma with clear cell pathology. Tumor processing involved mechanical dissociation, digestion with collagenase/hyaluronidase at 37 degrees C, handling in gentleMACS C tubes, and storage in liquid nitrogen. The QIAamp DNA Blood Mini Kit (Qiagen) was used to prepare genomic DNA for TCR sequencing. The analyses included only samples that passed all quality control checks. The immunoSEQ kit was used, according to the manufacturer's recommendations, to generate TCR beta libraries from genomic DNA. To prepare the libraries, a first multiplex PCR with proprietary primers was run, followed by a second PCR that added unique barcodes, and a bead cleanup was done after each round. Each sample batch included a kit-provided positive control reaction and a negative control reaction. The final libraries were assessed on an Agilent 4200 TapeStation D1000 ScreenTape, pooled by volume, and quantified by qPCR. Sequencing ran on an Illumina NextSeq500 with a MidOutput 150-cycle cartridge, using 156 Read1 and 15 Index1 cycles with kit custom primers. The pooled library was loaded at 0.85 to 1 pM, with a roughly 20% PhiX control spiked in. The original methods were these. The vendor-processed data were analyzed in R, and a clonotype was defined as all T cells that share the same CDR3 nucleotide sequence. For clone abundance analyses, frequencies were normalized to the 10,000 most abundant clones per sample. Before analysis, public T cell clones were removed, and these numbered fewer than five per sample on average. ImmunoMap was used for dominant motif analysis with the PAM10 matrix, a gap penalty of 30, and a homology threshold of 0.3, and any motif reaching a cumulative frequency of at least 0.01 was considered dominant. A difference in abundance of at least 32-fold between compartments was used to define tumor-enriched and baseline blood-enriched clonotypes. Tumor-blood repertoire similarity was measured with the Baroni-Urbani and Buser coefficient, and groups were compared using two-tailed Wilcoxon tests in R. This is the immuneACCESS table as TCRdb keeps it, with only in-frame sequences that have V and J called. A part of the clones is gone; compared with another copy, unresolved V genes explain less than half, and the rest is unexplained. V, J and clone size are taken as reported in that table, and D and trimming were inferred from the DNA itself. Recorded for this sample are around 20,000 clones; more than 45% of them occurred a single time. The ten most abundant clones make up roughly 17% of the sample.

Overall study results and their limits: Because pretreatment tumor biopsies were not available, the baseline intratumoral presence of clonotypes could not be determined. Compared with controls, irradiated tumors had higher TCR clonality, as the top 100 clonotypes made up an average of approximately 54% of the repertoire, versus roughly 40% in nephrectomy-only tumors. Irradiated tumors contained more dominant CDR3 motifs, and these motifs occupied a larger share of the repertoire than in control tumors. The single-armed trial design could not address effects of radiation dose or scheduling on the TCR repertoire. An increase in top tumor clonotypes in blood was observed from baseline to 2 weeks post-radiation, followed by contraction by 4 weeks, which was taken to suggest transient expansion of tumor-resident clones. Because only small tumor regions of approximately 0.91 g were available, the study did not capture intratumoral heterogeneity.

The chain joins TRBV6-4 to TRBJ1-1; TRBD1 is a possible D gene, resting on 6 matching bases. This TCR was sampled from a woman between 45 and 60 years old with renal cell carcinoma. This sample comprised tumor tissue, obtained from a patient whose treatment included radiotherapy and nephrectomy. The nucleotide sequence reads as follows: TGTGCCAGCAGACCGAGCGCAGGGGTTGTGACTGAAGCTTTCTTT. Its translation is CASRPSAGVVTEAFF.